This T cell receptor (beta chain) was identified in a study of response to subunit inactivated influenza vaccine. TCRdb recomputed calls from the RT-PCR reads with MiXCR, one row per CDR3 protein. The data hold some 570,000 distinct CDR3 sequences, with about 10% observed a single time. These data also formed part of another study, on T cells expressing NK-cell markers. Per that study: Generation of TCR beta cDNA was performed by 5'RACE template switching incorporating UMIs. The TCR beta repertoires originated in sorted CD3+CD56+NKG2C+, CD3+CD56+NKG2C- and CD3+CD56-NKG2C+ T cells. Of the CD8+ T cell pool in over 5 donors, roughly 1.0-7.5% was accounted for by dominant NKG2C+ clonotypes. The study found these clonotypes also leading the CD3+CD56-NKG2C+ fraction in a few donors.

The origin of this receptor is a man aged 50-59 years who received an inactivated influenza vaccine. The sample consisted of PBMCs from blood, taken on the day of vaccination.

The chain's CDR3 is CASSLGDSLDGYTF. Written as DNA, the CDR3 is TGTGCCAGCAGCTTGGGGGACAGCCTAGATGGCTACACCTTC. V gene TRBV5-6 combines with J gene TRBJ1-2, with 7 bases matching TRBD1. J lost 6 bases, V lost 0 bases, and 5 bases had no gene match. Germline CDR1 reads SGHDT; CDR2 reads YYEEEE. The CDR3 spans 14 residues.